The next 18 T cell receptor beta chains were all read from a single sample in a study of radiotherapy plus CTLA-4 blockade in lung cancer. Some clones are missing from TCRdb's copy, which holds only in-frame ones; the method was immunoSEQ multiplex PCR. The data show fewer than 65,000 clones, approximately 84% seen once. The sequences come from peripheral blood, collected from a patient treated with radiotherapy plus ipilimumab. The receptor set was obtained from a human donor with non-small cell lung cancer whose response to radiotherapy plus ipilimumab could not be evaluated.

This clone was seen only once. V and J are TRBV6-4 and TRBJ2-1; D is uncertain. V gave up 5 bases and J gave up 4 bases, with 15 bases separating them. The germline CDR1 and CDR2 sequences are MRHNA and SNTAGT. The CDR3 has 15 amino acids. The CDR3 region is CASSPLPSQYNEQFF. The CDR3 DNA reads TGTGCCAGCAGTCCATTACCCTCCCAGTACAATGAGCAGTTCTTC.

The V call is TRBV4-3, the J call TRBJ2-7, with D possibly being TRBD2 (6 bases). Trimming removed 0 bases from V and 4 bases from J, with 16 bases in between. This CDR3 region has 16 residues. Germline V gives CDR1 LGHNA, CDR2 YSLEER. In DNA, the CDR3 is TGCGCCAGCAGCCAAGAGGGACCCAGCGGGCTTTACGAGCAGTACTTC. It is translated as CASSQEGPSGLYEQYF.

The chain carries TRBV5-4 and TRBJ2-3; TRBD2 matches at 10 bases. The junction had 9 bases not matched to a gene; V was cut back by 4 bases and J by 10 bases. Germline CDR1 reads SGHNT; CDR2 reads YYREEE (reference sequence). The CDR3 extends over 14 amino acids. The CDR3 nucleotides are TGTGCCAGCAGCCCCGTGAAAGGACTAGCGGCGCAGTATTTT. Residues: CASSPVKGLAAQYF.

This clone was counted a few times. This chain's CDR3 is CASSLVSYEQYF. CDR3 DNA sequence: TGTGCCAGCAGCTTAGTCAGCTACGAGCAGTACTTC. The rearrangement uses TRBV7-9 and TRBJ2-7; D gene ambiguous. V lost 1 base to trimming and J lost 3 bases, with 4 bases between them. CDR3 length equals 12 residues. Per the germline V gene, CDR1 is SEHNR and CDR2 is FQNEAQ (reference sequence).

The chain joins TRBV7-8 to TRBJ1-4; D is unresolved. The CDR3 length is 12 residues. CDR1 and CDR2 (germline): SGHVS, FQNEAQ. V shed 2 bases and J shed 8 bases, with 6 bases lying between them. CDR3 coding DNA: TGTGCCAGCAGCTTATTGCGGGAAAAACTGTTTTTT. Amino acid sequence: CASSLLREKLFF.

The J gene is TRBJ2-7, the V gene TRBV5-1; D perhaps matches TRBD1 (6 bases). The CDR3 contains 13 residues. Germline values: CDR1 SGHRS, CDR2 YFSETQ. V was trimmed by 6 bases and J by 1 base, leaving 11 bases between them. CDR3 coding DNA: TGCGCCAGCACCCGACAGGATTCCTACGAGCAGTACTTC. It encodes CASTRQDSYEQYF.

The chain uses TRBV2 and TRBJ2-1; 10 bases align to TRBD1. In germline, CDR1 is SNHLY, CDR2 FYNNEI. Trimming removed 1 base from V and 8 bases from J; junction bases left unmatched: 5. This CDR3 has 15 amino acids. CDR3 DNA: TGTGCCAGCAGTGAAGAGGGGGACAGGGGCGATGAGCAGTTCTTC. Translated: CASSEEGDRGDEQFF. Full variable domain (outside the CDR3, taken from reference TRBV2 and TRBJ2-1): EPEVTQTPSHQVTQMGQEVILRCVPISNHLYFYWYRQILGQKVEFLVSFYNNEISEKSEIFDDQFSVERPDGSNFTLKIRSTKLEDSAMYFCASSEEGDRGDEQFFGPGTRLTVL.

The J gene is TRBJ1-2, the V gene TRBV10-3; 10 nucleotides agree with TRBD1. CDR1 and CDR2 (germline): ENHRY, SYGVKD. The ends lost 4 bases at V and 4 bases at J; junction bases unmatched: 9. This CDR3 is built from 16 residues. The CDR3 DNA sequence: TGTGCCATCAGTGGAGCCGGGACAGGGGTGGGCTATGGCTACACCTTC. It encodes CAISGAGTGVGYGYTF.

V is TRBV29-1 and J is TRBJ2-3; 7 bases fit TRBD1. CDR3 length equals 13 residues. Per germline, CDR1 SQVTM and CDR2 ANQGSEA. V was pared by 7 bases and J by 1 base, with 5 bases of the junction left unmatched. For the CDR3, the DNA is TGCAGCGGGGACGACAGGGGCACAGATACGCAGTATTTT. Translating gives CSGDDRGTDTQYF.

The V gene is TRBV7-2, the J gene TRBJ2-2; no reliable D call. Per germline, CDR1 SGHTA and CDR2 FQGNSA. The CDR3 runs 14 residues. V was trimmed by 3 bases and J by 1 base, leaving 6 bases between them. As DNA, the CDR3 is TGTGCCAGCAGCTTCCAGATGAACACCGGGGAGCTGTTTTTT. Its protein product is CASSFQMNTGELFF.

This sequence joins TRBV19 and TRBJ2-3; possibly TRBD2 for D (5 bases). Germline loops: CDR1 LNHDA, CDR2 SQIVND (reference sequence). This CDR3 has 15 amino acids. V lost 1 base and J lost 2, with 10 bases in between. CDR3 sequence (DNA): TGTGCCAGTAGTATAGTTCTGGGAGTCACAGATACGCAGTATTTT. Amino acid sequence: CASSIVLGVTDTQYF.

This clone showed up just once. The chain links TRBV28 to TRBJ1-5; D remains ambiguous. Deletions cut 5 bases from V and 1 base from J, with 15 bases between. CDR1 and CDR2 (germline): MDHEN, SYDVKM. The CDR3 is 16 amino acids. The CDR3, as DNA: TGTGCCAGCAGTGCCCTAGTGGGTCGGAGCAATCAGCCCCAGCATTTT. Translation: CASSALVGRSNQPQHF.

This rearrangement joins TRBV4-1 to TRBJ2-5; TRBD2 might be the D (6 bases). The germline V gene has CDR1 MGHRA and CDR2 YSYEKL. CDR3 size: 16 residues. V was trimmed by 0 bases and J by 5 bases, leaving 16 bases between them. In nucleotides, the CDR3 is TGCGCCAGCAGCCAAGAAGGAGGGGACTGGGGGGAGACCCAGTACTTC. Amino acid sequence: CASSQEGGDWGETQYF.

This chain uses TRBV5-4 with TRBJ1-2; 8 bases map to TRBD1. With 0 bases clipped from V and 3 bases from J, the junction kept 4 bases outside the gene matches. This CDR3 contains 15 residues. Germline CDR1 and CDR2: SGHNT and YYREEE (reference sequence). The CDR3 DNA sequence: TGTGCCAGCAGCTTGGGGCAGGGGGCATACTATGGCTACACCTTC. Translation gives CASSLGQGAYYGYTF.

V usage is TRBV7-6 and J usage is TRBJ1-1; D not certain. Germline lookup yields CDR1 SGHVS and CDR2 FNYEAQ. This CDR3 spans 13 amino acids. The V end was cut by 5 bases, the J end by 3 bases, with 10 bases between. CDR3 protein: CASSRLWDTEAFF. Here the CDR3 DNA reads TGTGCCAGCAGCCGACTATGGGACACTGAAGCTTTCTTT.

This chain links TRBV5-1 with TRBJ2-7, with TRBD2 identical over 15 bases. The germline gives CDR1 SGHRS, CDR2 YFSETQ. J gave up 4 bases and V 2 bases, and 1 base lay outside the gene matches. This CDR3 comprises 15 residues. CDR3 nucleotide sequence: TGCGCCAGCAGCTTCGGACTAGCGGGAGGGTACGAGCAGTACTTC. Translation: CASSFGLAGGYEQYF.

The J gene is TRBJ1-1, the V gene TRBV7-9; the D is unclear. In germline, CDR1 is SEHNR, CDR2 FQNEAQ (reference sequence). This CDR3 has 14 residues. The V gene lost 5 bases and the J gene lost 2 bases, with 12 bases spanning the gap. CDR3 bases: TGTGCCAGCAGCCCCTCCCGGACTAACACTGAAGCTTTCTTT. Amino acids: CASSPSRTNTEAFF.

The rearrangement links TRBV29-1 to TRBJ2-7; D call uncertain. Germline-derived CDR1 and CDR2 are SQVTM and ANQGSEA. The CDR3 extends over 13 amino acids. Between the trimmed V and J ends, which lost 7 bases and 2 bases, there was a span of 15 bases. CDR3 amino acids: CSARGGLTYEQYF. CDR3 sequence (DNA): TGCAGCGCACGAGGCGGCCTTACCTACGAGCAGTACTTC.